The clone carrying this T cell receptor beta chain was observed a handful of times. What it binds is unknown. Based on CD45RO/CCR7/CD25/CD127/CD95/CD27, CD4+ regulatory, stem cell-like memory, naive and central memory cells were sorted. Since all of the isolated RNA was reverse transcribed, expressed TCRB transcripts were what got sequenced. Generated by immunoSEQ multiplex PCR, the TCRdb table keeps only in-frame clones and is missing some. The sample yields some 270,000 clones, approximately 8.1% seen once. The data originate from a study of beta chain features in type 1 diabetes. Study-level points and caveats: For type 1 diabetes patients, VDJ junctions showed fewer insertions and more deletions. Cells carrying high TCR expression could end up over-represented when cDNA is sequenced.

The V gene end was trimmed by 4 bases and the J gene end by 9 bases; junction bases not matched to a gene: 4. This CDR3 is built from 14 residues. The V gene's germline CDR1 is LGHNA and CDR2 YNFKEQ. The chain uses TRBV4-2 and TRBJ2-2; 11 bases are a match to TRBD1. The TCR comes from a woman between 18 and 29 years old in good health. Sequenced input: central memory CD4+ T cells from blood. This CDR3 is CASSRGQGARELFF. The CDR3 DNA is TGTGCCAGCAGCCGCGGACAGGGGGCTAGGGAGCTGTTTTTT.